These 18 T cell receptor beta chains came from one sample sequenced in a study of human T cells and chemical hapten exposure. Time point meaning: pre-sensitization, week 0. Treatment given: therapeutic diphenylcyclopropenone sensitization with weekly scalp DPC. The study extracted total RNA from unfractionated whole blood. In TCRdb, the RACE reads were re-called with MiXCR into one record per CDR3 protein. The data show roughly 34,000 distinct CDR3 sequences, with 9% to 12% seen just once and 25% to 30% held by the top ten. The sequenced sample was whole blood, obtained in connection with sensitization to the hapten diphenylcyclopropenone (DPC). Receptor source: a man aged 50-59 years with alopecia areata. Some clones in this sample may be carry-over from other donors' samples.

This chain connects TRBV20-1 to TRBJ2-3, with D possibly matching TRBD2 (6 bases). CDR1 DFQATT and CDR2 SNEGSKA come from the germline V gene (reference sequence). CDR3 length: 14 residues. Deletions cut 1 base from V and 5 bases from J, with 13 bases between. CDR3 sequence (DNA): TGCAGTGCTAGAGCGGGAGTCTCCCAAGATACGCAGTATTTT. This encodes CSARAGVSQDTQYF.

This clonotype was seen more than once but under ten times. This sequence joins TRBV6-2 or TRBV6-3 and TRBJ2-2; 11 bases are a match to TRBD2. CDR3 length: 17 amino acids. Germline lookup yields CDR1 MNHEY and CDR2 SVGEGT. V shed 6 bases, J shed 6 bases, and the junction held 12 bases outside the gene matches. The CDR3 region has the DNA TGTGCCAGCAGCTCTCACGGACTAGCGGGCAGGTCCGGGGAGCTGTTTTTT. It translates to CASSSHGLAGRSGELFF.

This clonotype was observed at least ten times. This chain connects TRBV29-1 to TRBJ2-2; D gene ambiguous. Trimming left V 7 bases short and J 1 base short, with 4 bases between. The length of the CDR3 is 11 residues. Germline V gene lookup returns CDR1 SQVTM and CDR2 ANQGSEA. CDR3 loop: CSAGNTGELFF. Written as DNA, the CDR3 is TGCAGCGCTGGGAACACCGGGGAGCTGTTTTTT.

By sample fraction, this clonotype is large. The chain links TRBV3-1 to TRBJ2-1; no clear D. CDR3 length equals 14 residues. Germline assignment: CDR1 LGHDT and CDR2 YNNKEL (reference sequence). V gave up 0 bases and J gave up 3 bases, with 6 bases separating them. CDR3 region: CASSQEYDYNEQFF. DNA for the CDR3: TGTGCCAGCAGCCAAGAATACGACTACAATGAGCAGTTCTTC.

This clonotype was recorded many times. The chain links TRBV4-1 to TRBJ2-5, with D possibly being TRBD1 (6 bases). Trimming took off 1 base at V and 5 bases at J, with 17 bases between the two ends. This CDR3 region has 16 residues. Germline-derived CDR1 and CDR2 are MGHRA and YSYEKL. The CDR3 DNA reads as TGCGCCAGCAGCCAAGCGGGGACAACAACAGGGGAGACCCAGTACTTC. Translated, it gives CASSQAGTTTGETQYF.

This clonotype was detected many times. The chain has TRBV28 and TRBJ2-5; weak D call: TRBD2 (6 bases). The CDR3 consists of 15 residues. Per germline, CDR1 MDHEN and CDR2 SYDVKM. Between the trimmed V and J ends, which lost 5 bases and 3 bases, there was a span of 16 bases. The CDR3 here is CASSQERRGKETQYF. In DNA, the CDR3 is TGTGCCAGCAGTCAGGAGAGGAGGGGAAAAGAGACCCAGTACTTC.

This clonotype occurred a few times. One end of the junction fails to match germline, which may point to a read error. The chain carries TRBV19 and TRBJ2-1; TRBD1 or TRBD2 may be the D gene (5 bases each). The germline CDR1 and CDR2 sequences are LNHDA and SQIVND (reference sequence). The CDR3 has 15 amino acids. The CDR3 nucleotides read TGTGCAAGTAGGTCGTTGGGACGAGCCTACAATGAGCAGTTCTTC. It is translated as CASRSLGRAYNEQFF.

This clonotype came up many times. The chain employs TRBV7-3 and TRBJ2-7; D may be TRBD1 or TRBD2 (5 bases each). The germline V gene has CDR1 SGHTA and CDR2 FQGTGA. CDR3 length equals 14 residues. V dropped 3 bases and J dropped 2 bases, with 11 bases sitting between them. CDR3 DNA sequence: TGTGCCAGCAGCTTTTGGGACGGGGCCTACGAGCAGTACTTC. Translating it yields CASSFWDGAYEQYF.

The V gene is TRBV7-2, the J gene TRBJ2-2, with 9 positions matching TRBD2. There are 14 residues in the CDR3. Per germline, CDR1 SGHTA and CDR2 FQGNSA. Trimming took 6 bases from V and 4 from J; bases not matched to a gene: 3. CDR3 DNA: TGTGCCAGCAGGCTAGCGGGGTCCACCGGGGAGCTGTTTTTT. Protein product: CASRLAGSTGELFF.

This clonotype was picked up many times. V is TRBV11-2 and J is TRBJ1-3; D might be TRBD1 (6 bases). The CDR3 runs 14 residues. V was cut by 3 bases and J by 2 bases, with 8 bases left in between. Germline CDR1 SGHAT, CDR2 FQNNGV. This CDR3 is CASSLDRAGNTIYF. The CDR3 nucleotides read TGTGCCAGCAGCTTGGACAGAGCTGGAAACACCATATATTTT. The full variable domain, with the rest looked up from reference TRBV11-2 and TRBJ1-3, is EAGVAQSPRYKIIEKRQSVAFWCNPISGHATLYWYQQILGQGPKLLIQFQNNGVVDDSQLPKDRFSAERLKGVDSTLKIQPAKLEDSAVYLCASSLDRAGNTIYFGEGSWLTVV.

This clonotype was recorded at least ten times. The chain links TRBV27 to TRBJ2-1; 15 nucleotides align to TRBD2. The CDR3 is made up of 15 amino acids. The germline CDR1 and CDR2 sequences are MNHEY and SMNVEV (reference sequence). Unmatched junction bases numbered 7, after V lost 6 bases and J lost 10 bases. CDR3 in DNA: TGTGCCAGCAGCTACGGGGGACTAGCGGGAGGCGAGCAGTTCTTC. This sequence encodes CASSYGGLAGGEQFF.

This clonotype was detected a few times. The chain employs TRBV6-2 or TRBV6-3 and TRBJ2-1; D may be TRBD2 (5 bases). Trimming cost V 0 bases and J 8 bases, with 11 bases left between them. The CDR3 has 14 amino acids. Germline CDR1 and CDR2: MNHEY and SVGEGT. The CDR3 nucleotides are TGTGCCAGCAGTTACTCGAGGGAAAGAGATGAGCAGTTCTTC. Protein product: CASSYSRERDEQFF.

This clonotype appeared many times. The V call is TRBV7-9, the J call TRBJ2-7; 7 bases are shared with TRBD2. This CDR3 comprises 11 residues. Germline CDR1 reads SEHNR; CDR2 reads FQNEAQ (reference sequence). The CDR3 region has the DNA TGTGCGGCTGGCGGGAGTTACGAGCAGTACTTC. As protein: CAAGGSYEQYF.

This clonotype was seen repeatedly, ten times or more. This sequence joins TRBV29-1 and TRBJ1-2; D remains unclear. This CDR3 comprises 12 residues. V lost 5 bases and J 6 bases, leaving 13 bases between the germline ends. CDR1 and CDR2 (germline): SQVTM, ANQGSEA. CDR3 protein: CSVRGGFDGYTF. The CDR3 nucleotides read TGCAGCGTTCGGGGAGGGTTTGATGGCTACACCTTC.

At least ten counts were recorded for this clonotype. The rearrangement joins TRBV28 to TRBJ1-3; possibly TRBD1 for D (6 bases). V lost 8 bases and J lost 4, with 18 bases in between. CDR3 length: 15 amino acids. CDR1 MDHEN and CDR2 SYDVKM come from the germline V gene. The CDR3 reads CASQTIQGSGNTIYF. CDR3 DNA: TGTGCCAGCCAAACGATTCAGGGGTCGGGAAACACCATATATTTT.

The sample holds many counts of this clonotype. This chain links TRBV18 with TRBJ1-1; TRBD1 agrees at 10 bases. V trimming: 8 bases; J trimming: 5 bases; junction bases outside the gene matches: 8. CDR3 length equals 14 residues. Germline CDR1 reads KGHSH; CDR2 reads LQKENI. The CDR3 region is CASTVDRGLTEAFF. Written as DNA, the CDR3 is TGTGCCAGCACCGTCGACAGGGGGCTAACTGAAGCTTTCTTT.

This clonotype was detected many times. The chain uses TRBV29-1 and TRBJ2-7; weak D call: TRBD1 (6 bases). The germline V gene encodes CDR1 SQVTM and CDR2 ANQGSEA. The V end was cut by 7 bases, the J end by 5 bases, with 12 bases between. The CDR3 extends over 11 amino acids. The CDR3 nucleotides are TGCAGCGCCCAGCAGGGGAACGAGCAGTACTTC. The encoded protein is CSAQQGNEQYF.

This clonotype was recorded many times. The J gene is TRBJ2-7, the V gene TRBV7-8; TRBD2 might be the D (6 bases). Germline values: CDR1 SGHVS, CDR2 FQNEAQ. V lost 6 bases, J lost 10 bases, and 16 bases lay in between. The CDR3 runs to 12 residues. In DNA form, the CDR3 reads TGTGCCAGCAGTTCGGACGGGGGTTACCAGTACTTC. The encoded protein is CASSSDGGYQYF.